A selection of T cell receptor beta chains follows, all from one sample in a study of blood T cell repertoires in COVID-19. Assay used: immunoSEQ multiplex PCR; TCRdb lists only in-frame clones, some missing. The sample shows over 450,000 clones, about 91% of them seen only once. Source material: peripheral blood. The receptor set was obtained from a man in his late teens or twenties with COVID-19, enrolled during active disease. Both conserved end residues are part of each CDR3. A D gene is named only where the DNA matches it firmly. Expanded clones get a size class; other rows say once, few or many, or leave the size out.

clone_size	v_call	j_call	d_call	cdr3_aa	cdr3_nt
.	TRBV7-2	TRBJ2-2	TRBD1	CASRPQGATGELFF	TGTGCCAGCAGGCCCCAGGGGGCAACCGGGGAGCTGTTTTTT
few	TRBV12-5	TRBJ1-2	TRBD1	CASGLTYRGPNYGYTF	TGTGCTAGTGGTTTGACCTACAGGGGGCCTAACTATGGCTACACCTTC
.	TRBV6-5	TRBJ2-1	TRBD2	CASTPGLRGNEQFF	TGTGCCAGCACTCCGGGACTACGGGGGAATGAGCAGTTCTTC
.	TRBV24-1	TRBJ1-5	.	CATSDPGEQPQHF	TGTGCCACCAGTGACCCAGGGGAACAGCCCCAGCATTTT
.	TRBV6-5	TRBJ2-7	TRBD1	CASSPQGQGAGEQYF	TGTGCCAGCAGTCCCCAGGGACAGGGGGCGGGCGAGCAGTACTTC
.	TRBV24-1	TRBJ2-1	.	CAVQGGNEQFF	TGTGCCGTCCAGGGGGGCAATGAGCAGTTCTTC
.	TRBV27	TRBJ1-2	.	CASSIGVNYGYTF	TGTGCCAGCAGTATCGGGGTCAACTATGGCTACACCTTC
.	TRBV5-1	TRBJ2-7	TRBD2	CASSLSASGYEQYF	TGCGCCAGCAGCTTGTCTGCTAGCGGGTACGAGCAGTACTTC
.	TRBV21-1	TRBJ2-5	.	CASSKRPLKRERETQYF	TGTGCCAGCAGCAAACGGCCTCTCAAGCGGGAGAGAGAGACCCAGTACTTC
.	TRBV6-5	TRBJ2-4	.	CASSYSQGTGVRYF	TGTGCCAGCAGTTACTCGCAGGGAACGGGGGTTAGGTACTTC
.	TRBV29-1	TRBJ2-7	.	CSVGSGPYEQYF	TGCAGCGTTGGAAGCGGACCCTACGAGCAGTACTTC
.	TRBV18	TRBJ1-1	.	CASSRQNTEAFF	TGTGCCAGCTCACGACAAAACACTGAAGCTTTCTTT
.	TRBV30	TRBJ2-3	.	CAWDLIPGTDTQYF	TGTGCCTGGGACCTCATCCCGGGCACAGATACGCAGTATTTT
.	TRBV29-1	TRBJ1-1	.	CSVDSGLEAFF	TGCAGCGTTGATAGCGGCCTTGAGGCTTTCTTT
.	TRBV3-1/TRBV3-2	TRBJ2-7	TRBD2	CASSQDSGGPPYEQYF	TGTGCCAGCAGCCAAGATAGCGGGGGGCCACCCTACGAGCAGTACTTC
few	TRBV7-9	TRBJ1-1	TRBD1	CASSWGQVNTEAFF	TGTGCCAGCAGCTGGGGACAGGTGAACACTGAAGCTTTCTTT
.	TRBV19	TRBJ2-7	.	CASSIAGSYSYEQYF	TGTGCCAGTAGTATTGCGGGGTCATATTCCTACGAGCAGTACTTC
.	TRBV6-6	TRBJ1-4	.	CASSYGGNNEKLFF	TGTGCCAGCAGTTACGGGGGGAATAATGAAAAACTGTTTTTT
.	TRBV2	TRBJ2-6	TRBD1	CASSLQGSGANVLTF	TGTGCCAGCAGCTTACAGGGGTCTGGGGCCAACGTCCTGACTTTC
.	TRBV5-1	TRBJ2-2	TRBD2	CASSATSGGNTGELFF	TGCGCCAGCAGCGCTACTAGCGGGGGGAACACCGGGGAGCTGTTTTTT
.	TRBV6-5	TRBJ2-2	.	CASSKDSNRGELFF	TGTGCCAGCAGTAAGGACAGCAATAGGGGGGAGCTGTTTTTT
many	TRBV13	TRBJ1-5	.	CASSLGLRQDQSQHF	TGTGCCAGCAGCTTAGGCCTGAGACAGGACCAGTCCCAGCATTTT